The next 23 T cell receptor beta chains were all read from a single sample in a study of blood T cell repertoires in COVID-19. Measured with immunoSEQ multiplex PCR; TCRdb has only the in-frame clones, and not every one. Of about 210,000 clones listed, roughly 77% were seen once; the top ten hold around 9%. The sequencing sample was made of PBMCs or T cells enriched from blood (not recorded which). Source of these receptors: a middle-aged man who had recovered from COVID-19.

This sequence joins TRBV7-9 and TRBJ1-2; tentatively, D is TRBD1 (5 bases). CDR1 is SEHNR, CDR2 FQNEAQ, per germline (reference sequence). The CDR3 consists of 16 residues. Trimming shortened V by 4 bases and J by 0 bases, and 15 bases separated the two germline ends. This chain's CDR3 is CASSYPAGGSNYGYTF. In DNA form, the CDR3 reads TGTGCCAGCAGCTACCCCGCGGGGGGGTCTAACTATGGCTACACCTTC.

The chain uses TRBV9 and TRBJ2-5; 13 bases match TRBD2. The germline CDR1 and CDR2 sequences are SGDLS and YYNGEE. J lost 5 bases, V lost 4 bases, and 8 bases had no gene match. This CDR3 comprises 16 residues. Here the CDR3 reads CASSLGLAGDGETQYF. Here the CDR3 DNA reads TGTGCCAGCAGCCTAGGACTAGCGGGAGACGGGGAGACCCAGTACTTC.

As regards this clone: Other DNA sequences from this sample encode an identical CDR3 as well. The chain employs TRBV7-3 and TRBJ2-1; D call uncertain. Looked up from germline, CDR1 is SGHTA and CDR2 is FQGTGA. V was pared by 0 bases and J by 7 bases, with 13 bases between. The CDR3 spans 15 residues. The CDR3 DNA is TGTGCCAGCAGCTTAACCCAGGCCGGTTATAATGAGCAGTTCTTC. Protein: CASSLTQAGYNEQFF.

This clone was observed a few times. The V and J genes are TRBV5-6 and TRBJ2-1, with TRBD2 matching 7 bases. Germline V CDR1 and CDR2: SGHDT, YYEEEE. There are 15 residues in the CDR3. V gave up 4 bases and J gave up 0 bases; unmatched junction bases: 4. CDR3 coding DNA: TGTGCCAGCAGCCCCGGGACTATCTCCTACAATGAGCAGTTCTTC. Residues: CASSPGTISYNEQFF.

V usage is TRBV2 and J usage is TRBJ2-2; no firm D call. Germline-derived CDR1 and CDR2 are SNHLY and FYNNEI. The CDR3 loop spans 12 amino acids. V was pared by 7 bases and J by 6 bases, with 9 bases between. The CDR3 spells CASKPQAGELFF. In nucleotides, the CDR3 is TGTGCCAGCAAACCGCAGGCCGGGGAGCTGTTTTTT.

The chain links TRBV9 to TRBJ2-3; 8 nucleotides match TRBD2. This CDR3 is built from 16 residues. Germline trimming cut 3 bases from V and 3 bases from J; bases unmatched to any gene: 9. Germline V gene data show CDR1 as SGDLS and CDR2 as YYNGEE. CDR3 DNA: TGTGCCAGCAGCGCACCGGGACTAGGGAGGACAGATACGCAGTATTTT. Translated, it gives CASSAPGLGRTDTQYF.

This chain joins TRBV6-5 and TRBJ2-3; a weak D match, TRBD2 (6 bases). The CDR3 has 12 amino acids. CDR1 is MNHEY and CDR2 is SVGAGI in the germline V gene. V was cut by 11 bases and J by 4 bases, with 13 bases left in between. The CDR3 nucleotides read TGTGCCTGCGAGGAGGGACCAGATACGCAGTATTTT. Protein product: CACEEGPDTQYF.

The chain is built from TRBV5-1 and TRBJ1-2, with TRBD1 identical over 7 bases. This CDR3 is 13 amino acids long. The junction had 1 base not matched to a gene; V was cut back by 1 base and J by 4 bases. Germline loops: CDR1 SGHRS, CDR2 YFSETQ. The CDR3 is CASSLPGGYGYTF. CDR3 nucleotide sequence: TGCGCCAGCAGCTTGCCAGGGGGCTATGGCTACACCTTC.

This clone is a singleton in its sample. The chain combines TRBV7-8 with TRBJ2-1, with TRBD2 matching over 9 bases. CDR3 size: 16 residues. V dropped 5 bases and J dropped 1; count of bases not matched to a gene: 6. Germline V gives CDR1 SGHVS, CDR2 FQNEAQ. The chain's CDR3 is CASSRYSGSSYNEQFF. CDR3 in DNA: TGTGCCAGCAGCCGGTATAGCGGGAGTTCCTACAATGAGCAGTTCTTC.

This clone has just a few counts. The chain uses TRBV7-9 and TRBJ1-4, with D tentatively TRBD1 (5 bases). Germline V gives CDR1 SEHNR, CDR2 FQNEAQ (reference sequence). With 5 bases removed from V and 5 bases from J, the gap between germline ends came to 21 bases. The CDR3 covers 17 residues. As DNA, the CDR3 is TGTGCCAGCAGCCCGCGAAGCGGGCCAGGGATAAATGAAAAACTGTTTTTT. Translated, it gives CASSPRSGPGINEKLFF.

This clone is classed as medium-sized. V is TRBV18 and J is TRBJ1-1; 7 bases agree with TRBD1. CDR3 length: 14 amino acids. Germline-derived CDR1 and CDR2 are KGHSH and LQKENI. Trimming cost V 4 bases and J 4 bases; bases outside gene matches: 6. The CDR3 loop reads CASSRAGGSTEAFF. The CDR3 region has the DNA TGTGCCAGCTCACGAGCAGGGGGGAGCACTGAAGCTTTCTTT.

This chain links TRBV5-1 with TRBJ1-4; TRBD1 might be the D (6 bases). The ends were cut back, 4 bases at V and 1 base at J, with 17 bases in the middle. The CDR3 runs 17 residues. Germline V CDR1 and CDR2: SGHRS, YFSETQ. The CDR3 region has the DNA TGCGCCAGCAGCCAGGGGAGAGGAAGAAGAACTAATGAAAAACTGTTTTTT. Amino acids: CASSQGRGRRTNEKLFF.

The genes are TRBV19 and TRBJ2-5; D gene ambiguous. The CDR3 length is 13 residues. The germline V gene has CDR1 LNHDA and CDR2 SQIVND (reference sequence). The V end lost 6 bases, the J end lost 2 bases, and 10 bases lay between the germline ends. This chain's CDR3 is CASSQSLQETQYF. In DNA, the CDR3 is TGTGCCAGTAGCCAGTCCCTTCAAGAGACCCAGTACTTC.

The rearrangement joins TRBV6-5 to TRBJ2-3; a weak D match, TRBD1 (5 bases). The CDR3 extends over 14 amino acids. Germline CDR1 MNHEY, CDR2 SVGAGI. The V end lost 0 bases, the J end lost 2 bases, and 6 bases lay between the germline ends. The CDR3 reads CASSYSTDTDTQYF. DNA of the CDR3: TGTGCCAGCAGTTACTCGACAGACACAGATACGCAGTATTTT.

The V call is TRBV21-1, the J call TRBJ1-5; TRBD1, the D gene given by the table, was not confirmed from the DNA. TRBV21-1 is termed a pseudogene. The CDR3 runs 16 residues. The CDR3 sequence is CASELRDRGSNQPQHF. DNA for the CDR3: TGTGCCAGCGAATTACGGGACAGGGGAAGCAATCAGCCCCAGCATTTT.

The V and J genes are TRBV6-1 and TRBJ1-2; D uncertain. Germline loops: CDR1 MNHNS, CDR2 SASEGT. The CDR3 is made up of 14 amino acids. Trimming pared 3 bases from V and 1 base from J, leaving 9 bases between. The CDR3 DNA sequence: TGTGCCAGCAGTGAGACGGAGTATAACTATGGCTACACCTTC. Translated, it gives CASSETEYNYGYTF.

The J gene is TRBJ1-5, the V gene TRBV18; 7 bases agree with TRBD1. The V segment lost 6 bases and the J segment 7 bases; nucleotides outside the gene matches: 6. Germline CDR1 reads KGHSH; CDR2 reads LQKENI. This CDR3 contains 13 residues. CDR3 nucleotides: TGTGCCAGCTCCCAAACAGGGGAACAGCCCCAGCATTTT. It specifies CASSQTGEQPQHF.

J is TRBJ1-3 and V is TRBV12-5, with TRBD1 identical over 7 bases. This CDR3 contains 15 residues. The germline V gene has CDR1 LGHNT and CDR2 FRNRAP. Trimming removed 5 bases from V and 3 bases from J; junction bases left unmatched: 7. CDR3 sequence: CASGPWRQGGNTIYF. DNA of the CDR3: TGTGCTAGTGGTCCATGGAGACAGGGTGGAAACACCATATATTTT.

This clone has just a few counts. This chain connects TRBV19 to TRBJ1-1; 8 positions match TRBD1. Trimming removed 0 bases from V and 2 bases from J; junction bases left unmatched: 17. The CDR3 loop spans 20 amino acids. CDR1 and CDR2 from the germline V gene are LNHDA and SQIVND (reference sequence). The CDR3, as DNA: TGTGCCAGTAGTATAGATCACGAAACCGATCCGGGACAGGCTAACACTGAAGCTTTCTTT. Residues: CASSIDHETDPGQANTEAFF.

The V and J genes are TRBV14 and TRBJ1-6; D remains ambiguous. This CDR3 is 15 amino acids long. V was clipped by 0 bases and J by 7 bases, with 10 bases between them. In germline, CDR1 is SGHDN, CDR2 FVKESK. CDR3 in amino acids: CASSQDRRGNSPLHF. The CDR3 DNA follows: TGTGCCAGCAGCCAAGATCGGCGAGGGAATTCACCCCTCCACTTT.

The V gene is TRBV20-1, the J gene TRBJ1-1, with D uncertain. This CDR3 has 10 amino acids. Per germline, CDR1 DFQATT and CDR2 SNEGSKA (reference sequence). V was trimmed by 2 bases and J by 12 bases, leaving 10 bases between them. The CDR3 nucleotides read TGCAGTGCTAGATCTAGTAGGTCTTTCTTT. It specifies CSARSSRSFF.

For this clone: Other DNA sequences of this sample code for an identical CDR3. The CDR3 protein is CSVEWGPGNTIYF. CDR3 sequence (DNA): TGCAGCGTTGAGTGGGGGCCTGGAAACACCATATATTTT. The chain has TRBV29-1 and TRBJ1-3; D possibly corresponds to TRBD1 (6 bases). Trimming shortened V by 3 bases and J by 2 bases, and 8 bases separated the two germline ends. CDR1 and CDR2 from the germline V gene are SQVTM and ANQGSEA. CDR3 length equals 13 residues. The variable domain in full, with the rest retrieved from reference TRBV29-1 and TRBJ1-3, is SAVISQKPSRDICQRGTSLTIQCQVDSQVTMMFWYRQQPGQSLTLIATANQGSEATYESGFVIDKFPISRPNLTFSTLTVSNMSPEDSSIYLCSVEWGPGNTIYFGEGSWLTVV.

CDR3 protein: CASSITHNKAGGRTDTQYF. DNA for the CDR3: TGTGCCAGTAGTATCACCCACAATAAAGCGGGAGGGCGCACAGATACGCAGTATTTT. This rearrangement joins TRBV19 to TRBJ2-3; 10 nucleotides line up with TRBD2. The CDR3 totals 19 residues. Germline values: CDR1 LNHDA, CDR2 SQIVND (reference sequence). The ends lost 3 bases at V and 1 base at J; junction bases unmatched: 13.